A single sample gave rise to the 7 T cell receptor beta chains below, sequenced in a study of shared clonotypes between healthy human individuals. Measured with immunoSEQ multiplex PCR; TCRdb has only the in-frame clones, and not every one. The sample yields around 1.4 million clones, just under 99% seen once. Material for sequencing was naive CD4+ T cells sorted from blood. Subset indicated: CD45RA+ positively selected. These receptors were obtained from a man aged 25-45 years in good health.

On this clone: Different DNA sequences within this sample yield the same CDR3. The chain links TRBV5-1 to TRBJ2-2; 9 bases line up with TRBD1. With 4 bases clipped from V and 2 bases from J, the junction kept 3 bases outside the gene matches. In germline, CDR1 is SGHRS, CDR2 YFSETQ. This CDR3 has 15 residues. CDR3 in DNA: TGCGCCAGCAGCCTGGGACAGGGCAACACCGGGGAGCTGTTTTTT. It is translated as CASSLGQGNTGELFF.

Written as DNA, the CDR3 is TGCGCCAGCAGCCAAGGGGGGGCAGGCGGGAGATACCCCACCGGGGAGCTGTTTTTT. This codes for CASSQGGAGGRYPTGELFF. The chain uses TRBV4-3 and TRBJ2-2; tentatively, D is TRBD2 (7 bases). The V end was cut by 1 base, the J end by 4 bases, with 22 bases between. Germline V gene data show CDR1 as LGHNA and CDR2 as YSLEER. The CDR3 sequence is 19 residues long.

The chain links TRBV19 to TRBJ2-3, with D uncertain. CDR1 LNHDA and CDR2 SQIVND come from the germline V gene (reference sequence). The CDR3 has 18 amino acids. V was trimmed by 2 bases and J by 0 bases, leaving 18 bases between them. The CDR3, as DNA: TGTGCCAGTAGTATACGACAAACCCCCACCGAGAGCACAGATACGCAGTATTTT. Protein: CASSIRQTPTESTDTQYF.

The chain uses TRBV7-9 and TRBJ2-1; possibly TRBD2 for D (6 bases). V was shortened by 5 bases and J by 5 bases, with 19 bases between the two germline ends. The CDR3 contains 16 residues. Germline CDR1 reads SEHNR; CDR2 reads FQNEAQ (reference sequence). In DNA, the CDR3 is TGTGCCAGCAGCGTTTTTTTCCGGGGGAAGGACAATGAGCAGTTCTTC. It encodes CASSVFFRGKDNEQFF.

CDR3 coding DNA: TGTGCCAGCCGATGGGGTAGCAATCAGCCCCAGCATTTT. Residues: CASRWGSNQPQHF. The chain couples TRBV19 to TRBJ1-5; D gene uncertain. CDR1 LNHDA and CDR2 SQIVND come from the germline V gene (reference sequence). This CDR3 contains 13 residues. The V and J ends lost 9 bases and 0 bases respectively, with 9 bases between them.

The V and J genes are TRBV2 and TRBJ2-1; 9 bases are shared with TRBD2. Germline V gene lookup returns CDR1 SNHLY and CDR2 FYNNEI. After removal of 1 base from V and 10 bases from J, the junction contained 8 bases not matched to a gene. The CDR3 has 15 amino acids. The CDR3 DNA sequence: TGTGCCAGCAGTGAAGGGGTAGCGGGAGAAGAAGAGCAGTTCTTC. It is translated as CASSEGVAGEEEQFF.

This clone was picked up one time. The V gene is TRBV14, the J gene TRBJ2-7; D possibly corresponds to TRBD2 (5 bases). The CDR3 contains 13 residues. Germline lookup yields CDR1 SGHDN and CDR2 FVKESK. Trimming left V 2 bases short and J 7 bases short, with 12 bases between. CDR3 residues: CASSQKGRDEQYF. CDR3 bases: TGTGCCAGCAGCCAAAAGGGCCGGGATGAGCAGTACTTC. Filled out from reference TRBV14 and TRBJ2-7, the complete variable domain reads EAGVTQFPSHSVIEKGQTVTLRCDPISGHDNLYWYRRVMGKEIKFLLHFVKESKQDESGMPNNRFLAERTGGTYSTLKVQPAELEDSGVYFCASSQKGRDEQYFGPGTRLTVT.